These 21 T cell receptor beta chains came from one sample sequenced in a study of beta chain features in type 1 diabetes. Every bit of the isolated RNA underwent reverse transcription, so sequencing read expressed TCRB transcripts. Produced via immunoSEQ multiplex PCR; TCRdb's table is partial and in-frame only. The table records around 320,000 clones, 13% to 15% of them present only once. Sequencing was performed on central memory CD4+ T cells from blood. These receptors all stem from a man aged 30 to 45 in good health.

This clone was detected only a few times. The chain joins TRBV6-5 to TRBJ2-1; D uncertain. Germline V gene data show CDR1 as MNHEY and CDR2 as SVGAGI. The CDR3 contains 12 residues. V lost 4 bases, J lost 13 bases, and 14 bases lay in between. CDR3 sequence reads: CASSSRPQAQFF. CDR3 bases: TGTGCCAGCAGTTCCCGTCCCCAGGCTCAGTTCTTC.

This clone was counted only a few times. CDR3 residues: CASSPQGRQANVGYTF. Written as DNA, the CDR3 is TGTGCCAGCTCACCACAGGGGAGGCAGGCCAATGTCGGCTACACCTTC. The V gene is TRBV18, the J gene TRBJ1-2, with D possibly TRBD1 on 5 matching bases. Trimming shortened V by 1 base and J by 8 bases, and 20 bases separated the two germline ends. The CDR3 is 16 residues long. Per germline, CDR1 KGHSH and CDR2 LQKENI.

This clone has more than one count but fewer than ten. The gene calls are TRBV28 and TRBJ1-2; D is possibly TRBD1 (5 bases). Germline V lookup: CDR1 MDHEN, CDR2 SYDVKM. The CDR3 has 13 residues. V gave up 6 bases and J gave up 1 base, with 9 bases separating them. CDR3 sequence (DNA): TGTGCCAGCAGCCCCGACAGTAACTATGGCTACACCTTC. Translating gives CASSPDSNYGYTF.

This clone was observed a few times. V usage is TRBV7-8 and J usage is TRBJ1-5; D not resolved. Germline values: CDR1 SGHVS, CDR2 FQNEAQ. Trimming left V 1 base short and J 13 bases short, with 14 bases between. CDR3 length: 13 amino acids. CDR3 loop: CASSLDTSQGQHF. The CDR3 DNA is TGTGCCAGCAGCTTAGATACGTCCCAAGGACAGCATTTT. Full variable domain (rest looked up from reference TRBV7-8 and TRBJ1-5): GAGVSQSPRYKVAKRGQDVALRCDPISGHVSLFWYQQALGQGPEFLTYFQNEAQLDKSGLPSDRFFAERPEGSVSTLKIQRTQQEDSAVYLCASSLDTSQGQHFGDGTRLSIL.

This clone was observed a handful of times. The rearrangement joins TRBV18 to TRBJ1-5; a possible D gene is TRBD1 (6 bases). The V end was cut by 4 bases, the J end by 9 bases, with 22 bases between. The germline gives CDR1 KGHSH, CDR2 LQKENI. The CDR3 runs 16 residues. CDR3 in DNA: TGTGCCAGCTCACTAAGCGGGGGGGGCCTTCCCAGGCCCCAGCATTTT. Protein sequence: CASSLSGGGLPRPQHF.

This clone was picked up a small number of times. This sequence joins TRBV7-3 and TRBJ2-1, with D hard to call. The CDR3 is 13 residues long. Germline V lookup: CDR1 SGHTA, CDR2 FQGTGA. The ends were cut back, 5 bases at V and 0 bases at J, with 5 bases in the middle. The CDR3 protein is CASSAGSYNEQFF. The DNA of the CDR3 is TGTGCCAGCAGCGCAGGCTCCTACAATGAGCAGTTCTTC.

The chain carries TRBV12-5 and TRBJ1-1; no definite D call. This CDR3 has 17 amino acids. The V gene's germline CDR1 is LGHNT and CDR2 FRNRAP. V lost 4 bases and J 1 base, leaving 19 bases between the germline ends. In DNA, the CDR3 is TGTGCTAGTGGTTCCTTCAGAGGACTGGGCTCGAACACTGAAGCTTTCTTT. Its translation: CASGSFRGLGSNTEAFF.

The chain links TRBV5-4 to TRBJ1-1, with D perhaps TRBD1 (5 bases). The V and J ends lost 4 bases and 8 bases respectively, with 18 bases between them. The CDR3 consists of 14 residues. Looked up from germline, CDR1 is SGHNT and CDR2 is YYREEE (reference sequence). The CDR3 DNA reads as TGTGCCAGCAGCCGAGAAGGGACCTATGGGGAAGCTTTCTTT. Its protein is CASSREGTYGEAFF.

The table lists this clone with a count of one. The chain uses TRBV5-1 and TRBJ2-4; D is possibly TRBD1 (6 bases). Trimming cost V 4 bases and J 3 bases, with 11 bases left between them. This CDR3 comprises 14 residues. Germline V gives CDR1 SGHRS, CDR2 YFSETQ. Here the CDR3 reads CASSPGQNKNIQYF. In DNA form, the CDR3 reads TGCGCCAGCAGCCCCGGACAGAACAAAAACATTCAGTACTTC.

This clone was counted between two and nine times. The gene calls are TRBV5-1 and TRBJ1-2; no clear D gene. Germline assignment: CDR1 SGHRS and CDR2 YFSETQ. Trimming cost V 1 base and J 8 bases, with 18 bases left between them. This CDR3 contains 15 residues. CDR3 in amino acids: CASSLNGGRSEGYTF. CDR3 in DNA: TGCGCCAGCAGCTTGAACGGCGGGAGATCGGAAGGCTACACCTTC.

As concerns this clone: The junction departs from the called germline gene at one end, perhaps through a read error. This chain uses TRBV10-3 with TRBJ1-2; 7 bases fit TRBD1. This CDR3 has 14 amino acids. Germline assignment: CDR1 ENHRY and CDR2 SYGVKD. CDR3 sequence: CASSPPEGAGGYTF. The CDR3 DNA reads as TGTGCCAGCAGTCCCCCTGAGGGGGCCGGTGGCTACACCTTC.

This chain joins TRBV5-1 and TRBJ2-5; TRBD2 matches at 15 bases. Germline V gene sequence: CDR1 SGHRS, CDR2 YFSETQ. The CDR3 has 15 residues. V dropped 4 bases and J dropped 5; count of bases not matched to a gene: 3. CDR3 bases: TGCGCCAGCAGCCACGGACTAGCGGGAGGGGAGACCCAGTACTTC. It encodes CASSHGLAGGETQYF.

This clone was seen ten or more times. This chain uses TRBV7-2 with TRBJ2-3; maybe TRBD2 (7 bases). The V end was cut by 0 bases, the J end by 5 bases, with 15 bases between. In germline, CDR1 is SGHTA, CDR2 FQGNSA. This CDR3 has 16 residues. Written as DNA, the CDR3 is TGTGCCAGCAGCTTAGCGGCGGGGGCACACAGAGATACGCAGTATTTT. It yields the protein CASSLAAGAHRDTQYF.

The V call is TRBV7-8, the J call TRBJ2-3; D gene ambiguous. This CDR3 has 12 residues. The V end was cut by 4 bases, the J end by 7 bases, with 9 bases between. Germline V CDR1 and CDR2: SGHVS, FQNEAQ. In DNA form, the CDR3 reads TGTGCCAGCAGCTCGGACGGGTATACGCAGTATTTT. It translates to CASSSDGYTQYF.

This clone came up a few times. The chain couples TRBV4-1 to TRBJ1-2, with D possibly TRBD1 on 6 matching bases. Germline V gene sequence: CDR1 MGHRA, CDR2 YSYEKL. The germline V and J ends were trimmed by 3 bases and 4 bases, with 18 bases remaining between them. This CDR3 has 16 amino acids. The CDR3 here is CASSQAGGGGSYGYTF. DNA for the CDR3: TGCGCCAGCAGCCAGGCAGGCGGGGGCGGAAGCTATGGCTACACCTTC.

The rearrangement links TRBV5-1 to TRBJ2-5; D gene unclear. CDR3 length equals 13 residues. The germline V gene encodes CDR1 SGHRS and CDR2 YFSETQ. V shed 0 bases and J shed 0 bases, with 3 bases lying between them. The DNA of the CDR3 is TGCGCCAGCAGCTTGGACAACCAAGAGACCCAGTACTTC. It translates to CASSLDNQETQYF.

This clone was detected only a few times. The genes are TRBV6-5 and TRBJ2-7; weak D call: TRBD2 (6 bases). The CDR3 runs 14 residues. Germline lookup yields CDR1 MNHEY and CDR2 SVGAGI. V lost 8 bases, J lost 0 bases, and 14 bases lay in between. The CDR3 region is CASGMTRFSYEQYV. CDR3 coding DNA: TGTGCCAGCGGAATGACTAGATTCTCCTACGAGCAGTACGTC.

The chain is built from TRBV4-3 and TRBJ1-2; D might be TRBD1 (5 bases). Germline V gene data show CDR1 as LGHNA and CDR2 as YSLEER. V gave up 4 bases and J gave up 2 bases, with 14 bases separating them. CDR3 length: 15 residues. The CDR3 DNA sequence: TGCGCCAGCAGCCCCGGCGGGGGTATGAACTATGGCTACACCTTC. Translated: CASSPGGGMNYGYTF.

This clone was seen repeatedly, ten times or more. The V and J genes are TRBV7-8 and TRBJ2-1, with D unclear. The CDR3 consists of 12 residues. V gave up 4 bases and J gave up 9 bases, with 10 bases separating them. Germline CDR1 and CDR2: SGHVS and FQNEAQ. CDR3 in DNA: TGTGCCAGCAGCTCCATCCTGGGTGAGCAGTTCTTC. As protein: CASSSILGEQFF.

This clone was detected a few times. This chain connects TRBV6-5 to TRBJ1-1; D is possibly TRBD1 (5 bases). CDR1 is MNHEY and CDR2 is SVGAGI in the germline V gene. V lost 0 bases to trimming and J lost 11 bases, with 10 bases between them. The CDR3 extends over 12 amino acids. The CDR3 region is CASSYSSGVAFF. In nucleotides, the CDR3 is TGTGCCAGCAGTTACTCCTCGGGGGTCGCTTTCTTT.

This clone was recorded a few times. The CDR3: CASSRYSGGGQETQYF. In DNA form, the CDR3 reads TGTGCCAGCAGCCGTTATAGCGGGGGGGGTCAAGAGACCCAGTACTTC. V and J are TRBV5-4 and TRBJ2-5; TRBD2 aligns across 11 bases. CDR1 is SGHNT, CDR2 YYREEE, per germline (reference sequence). This CDR3 is built from 16 residues. Trimming took 4 bases from V and 2 from J; bases not matched to a gene: 7.